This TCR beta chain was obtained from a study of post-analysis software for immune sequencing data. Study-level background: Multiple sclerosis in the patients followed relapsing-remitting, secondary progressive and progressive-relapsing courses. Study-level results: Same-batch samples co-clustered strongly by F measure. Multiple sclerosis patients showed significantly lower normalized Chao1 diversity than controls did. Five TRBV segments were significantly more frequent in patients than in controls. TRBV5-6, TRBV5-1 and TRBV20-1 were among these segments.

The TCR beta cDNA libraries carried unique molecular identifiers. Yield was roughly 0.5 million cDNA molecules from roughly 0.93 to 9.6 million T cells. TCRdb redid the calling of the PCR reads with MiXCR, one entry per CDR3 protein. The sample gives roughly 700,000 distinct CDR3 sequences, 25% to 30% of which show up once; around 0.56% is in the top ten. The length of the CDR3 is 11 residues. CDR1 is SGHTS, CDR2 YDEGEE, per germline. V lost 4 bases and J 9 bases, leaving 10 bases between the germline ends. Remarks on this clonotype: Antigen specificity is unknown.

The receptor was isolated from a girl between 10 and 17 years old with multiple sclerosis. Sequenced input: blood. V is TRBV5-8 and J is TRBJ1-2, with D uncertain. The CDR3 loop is CASSRGLSYTF. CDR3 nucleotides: TGTGCCAGCAGCCGCGGACTGAGCTACACCTTC.